The 21 T cell receptor beta chains in this list originate from one sample, sequenced in a study of tumour-infiltrating T cells in Burkitt lymphoma. Sequencing used immunoSEQ multiplex PCR; TCRdb keeps in-frame clones, though not all of them. This table has some 5,000 clones, roughly a sixth appearing once. The sequenced material came from tumor tissue. These receptors were taken from a human donor with diffuse large B-cell lymphoma.

A few counts support this clone. The chain couples TRBV29-1 to TRBJ2-3; TRBD2 might be the D (6 bases). CDR3 length: 14 amino acids. V gave up 3 bases and J gave up 2 bases, with 12 bases separating them. Germline V lookup: CDR1 SQVTM, CDR2 ANQGSEA. This chain's CDR3 is CSVDTTGVTDTQYF. The CDR3 DNA reads TGCAGCGTTGATACAACGGGGGTCACAGATACGCAGTATTTT.

Within the sample, this clone is medium-sized. CDR3: CASSLDLQGKQYF. CDR3 coding DNA: TGTGCCAGCAGCTTAGATCTCCAGGGGAAGCAGTATTTT. The V call is TRBV11-3, the J call TRBJ2-3, with D maybe TRBD1 (6 bases). Germline assignment: CDR1 SGHNT and CDR2 YENEEA. The CDR3 consists of 13 residues. The V end lost 0 bases, the J end lost 11 bases, and 12 bases lay between the germline ends.

This chain joins TRBV4-1 and TRBJ2-5; D is undetermined. The length of the CDR3 is 15 residues. V lost 5 bases, J lost 5 bases, and 18 bases lay in between. Germline V lookup: CDR1 MGHRA, CDR2 YSYEKL. The CDR3 DNA reads TGCGCCAGCAGCAGGTCCTCCACGGTGGGGGAGACCCAGTACTTC. Translated: CASSRSSTVGETQYF.

The chain combines TRBV5-8 with TRBJ1-5; 7 positions match TRBD1. Germline V lookup: CDR1 SGHTS, CDR2 YDEGEE. This CDR3 has 15 amino acids. J was trimmed by 5 bases and V by 6 bases; bases with no gene match: 11. The CDR3 sequence: CASTLWAGGYQPQHF. The CDR3, as DNA: TGTGCCAGCACCCTCTGGGCAGGGGGATATCAGCCCCAGCATTTT.

This chain links TRBV7-3 with TRBJ2-1; 9 bases are a match to TRBD2. This CDR3 is built from 16 residues. Trimming removed 3 bases from V and 6 bases from J; junction bases left unmatched: 9. The germline gives CDR1 SGHTA, CDR2 FQGTGA. CDR3 sequence reads: CASSLVGGLASNEQFF. CDR3 nucleotides: TGTGCCAGCAGCTTGGTAGGCGGACTAGCGTCCAATGAGCAGTTCTTC. Full variable domain (missing parts from reference TRBV7-3 and TRBJ2-1): GAGVSQTPSNKVTEKGKYVELRCDPISGHTALYWYRQSLGQGPEFLIYFQGTGAADDSGLPNDRFFAVRPEGSVSTLKIQRTERGDSAVYLCASSLVGGLASNEQFFGPGTRLTVL.

This CDR3 is CASSLGLAGGPRGDEQFF. For the CDR3, the DNA is TGTGCCAGTAGCCTGGGACTAGCGGGAGGGCCGCGAGGGGATGAGCAGTTCTTC. This chain uses TRBV19 with TRBJ2-1, with 16 bases fitting TRBD2. V shed 6 bases and J 8 bases; nucleotides not matched to a gene: 13. Germline V gene sequence: CDR1 LNHDA, CDR2 SQIVND (reference sequence). The CDR3 runs 18 residues.

This clone came up a few times. This chain links TRBV2 with TRBJ2-4, with D tentatively TRBD1 (5 bases). Trimming cost V 4 bases and J 2 bases, with 24 bases left between them. CDR3 length: 19 residues. Germline V gives CDR1 SNHLY, CDR2 FYNNEI. CDR3 DNA: TGTGCCAGCAGTGGGGGCCCGCCCTGGTTTGCAGGCCCCAAAAACATTCAGTACTTC. Encoded protein: CASSGGPPWFAGPKNIQYF.

The chain uses TRBV11-1 and TRBJ2-1; the D call may be TRBD1 or TRBD2 (5 bases each). The V gene lost 5 bases and the J gene lost 8 bases, with 22 bases spanning the gap. Germline-derived CDR1 and CDR2 are SGHAT and FQDESV (reference sequence). The CDR3 runs to 16 residues. The CDR3 DNA reads TGTGCCAGCAGCCTAATAGGGACCATACCTTCCGATGAGCAGTTCTTC. It specifies CASSLIGTIPSDEQFF.

V and J are TRBV27 and TRBJ2-7; D may be TRBD1 (7 bases). Germline CDR1 reads MNHEY; CDR2 reads SMNVEV (reference sequence). Trimming stripped 4 bases from V and 7 bases from J, with 20 bases between. The CDR3 spans 15 residues. CDR3 sequence: CASSSQEGQLREQYF. As DNA, the CDR3 is TGTGCCAGCAGTTCCCAGGAGGGACAGTTACGAGAGCAGTACTTC.

V and J are TRBV5-1 and TRBJ2-6, with no clear D. Trimming shortened V by 0 bases and J by 0 bases, and 7 bases separated the two germline ends. CDR1 SGHRS and CDR2 YFSETQ come from the germline V gene. This CDR3 contains 16 residues. As DNA, the CDR3 is TGCGCCAGCAGCTTGGAACTCAGCTCTGGGGCCAACGTCCTGACTTTC. It encodes CASSLELSSGANVLTF. Combining the CDR3 with reference TRBV5-1 and TRBJ2-6 gives the whole variable domain KAGVTQTPRYLIKTRGQQVTLSCSPISGHRSVSWYQQTPGQGLQFLFEYFSETQRNKGNFPGRFSGRQFSNSRSEMNVSTLELGDSALYLCASSLELSSGANVLTFGAGSRLTVL.

The V call is TRBV19, the J call TRBJ1-1, with 7 bases that match TRBD1. This CDR3 comprises 13 residues. Per the germline V gene, CDR1 is LNHDA and CDR2 is SQIVND (reference sequence). V lost 5 bases to trimming and J lost 9 bases; unmatched junction nucleotides: 9. The chain's CDR3 is CASSPGTVGQAFF. The CDR3 DNA reads TGTGCCAGTAGTCCGGGGACAGTCGGTCAAGCTTTCTTT.

This clone has a handful of counts. The genes are TRBV14 and TRBJ1-1; no firm D call. The CDR3 is made up of 14 amino acids. CDR1 is SGHDN, CDR2 FVKESK, per germline. Trimming left V 4 bases short and J 5 bases short, with 14 bases between. CDR3 sequence reads: CASSLVKGYTEAFF. In DNA, the CDR3 is TGTGCCAGCAGCCTCGTCAAGGGTTATACTGAAGCTTTCTTT.

To note about this clone: The conserved closing phenylalanine or tryptophan is absent in this CDR3, likely reflecting a read error. This chain connects TRBV7-2 to TRBJ2-3; 14 positions match TRBD2. The CDR3 is made up of 18 amino acids. Germline V lookup: CDR1 SGHTA, CDR2 FQGNSA. Trimming at V came to 5 bases and at J to 3 bases, leaving 10 bases not matched to a gene. The CDR3 nucleotides are TGTGCCAGCAGCCAAGGGACTAGCGGGAGAGGGTTGACAGATACGCAGTATCTT. Residues: CASSQGTSGRGLTDTQYL.

In this sample, this clone turned up a few times. The V gene is TRBV7-9, the J gene TRBJ2-5; TRBD2 matches 11 bases. CDR1 is SEHNR and CDR2 is FQNEAQ in the germline V gene (reference sequence). The V segment lost 5 bases and the J segment 5 bases; nucleotides outside the gene matches: 1. The CDR3 consists of 13 residues. This CDR3 reads CASSRTSGETQYF. CDR3 DNA: TGTGCCAGCAGCAGGACTAGCGGGGAGACCCAGTACTTC.

The chain joins TRBV7-9 to TRBJ2-5; TRBD2 agrees at 7 bases. Trimming at V came to 5 bases and at J to 5 bases, leaving 8 bases not matched to a gene. The CDR3 length is 14 residues. Germline V lookup: CDR1 SEHNR, CDR2 FQNEAQ (reference sequence). The CDR3 region has the DNA TGTGCCAGCAGCCTCCGGACTAGTAGGGAGACCCAGTACTTC. This codes for CASSLRTSRETQYF.

The gene calls are TRBV11-2 and TRBJ2-1; TRBD2 matches 13 bases. This CDR3 has 16 residues. V was clipped by 6 bases and J by 6 bases; unmatched bases: 8. Germline values: CDR1 SGHAT, CDR2 FQNNGV. CDR3 nucleotides: TGTGCCAGCAGAAGGACTAGCGGGAGCTTTCGCAATGAGCAGTTCTTC. Amino acid sequence: CASRRTSGSFRNEQFF.

V and J are TRBV11-2 and TRBJ2-7, with a weak D call TRBD2 (6 bases). V lost 4 bases and J 7 bases, leaving 20 bases between the germline ends. Germline CDR1 is SGHAT and CDR2 is FQNNGV. CDR3 length: 15 residues. The chain's CDR3 is CASSSDSGSLLEQYF. The CDR3 bases are TGTGCCAGCAGCTCGGATAGCGGAAGCCTACTAGAGCAGTACTTC.

This clone was observed a handful of times. The CDR3 DNA is TGCGCCAGCAGCGGACGGACTAGCGGGAGTACTTTTTACGTTAACAATGAGCAGTTCTTC. Its translation is CASSGRTSGSTFYVNNEQFF. The chain is built from TRBV4-1 and TRBJ2-1, with 13 bases matching TRBD2. Trimming cost V 5 bases and J 5 bases; bases outside gene matches: 18. Germline-derived CDR1 and CDR2 are MGHRA and YSYEKL. The CDR3 extends over 20 amino acids.

The rearrangement joins TRBV30 to TRBJ1-5; 12 bases map to TRBD1. V lost 1 base to trimming and J lost 4 bases; unmatched junction nucleotides: 5. CDR3 length equals 16 residues. Germline-derived CDR1 and CDR2 are GTSNPN and SVGIG (reference sequence). The CDR3 sequence is CAWSGGTGGENQPQHF. The CDR3 nucleotides are TGTGCCTGGAGTGGGGGGACAGGGGGCGAGAATCAGCCCCAGCATTTT.

CDR3 loop: CASSGTGGVYEQYF. DNA for the CDR3: TGTGCCAGCAGCGGGACAGGGGGCGTCTACGAGCAGTACTTC. The chain combines TRBV13 with TRBJ2-7; 12 bases match TRBD1. V gave up 5 bases and J gave up 3 bases; unmatched junction bases: 2. Per germline, CDR1 PRHDT and CDR2 FYEKMQ (reference sequence). The CDR3 spans 14 residues.

This clone was picked up a small number of times. V usage is TRBV29-1 and J usage is TRBJ1-1; 7 positions agree with TRBD1. Germline loops: CDR1 SQVTM, CDR2 ANQGSEA. This CDR3 is built from 13 residues. Germline trimming cut 5 bases from V and 3 bases from J; bases unmatched to any gene: 6. The CDR3 sequence is CSVQQGRDTEAFF. The CDR3 DNA is TGCAGCGTTCAACAGGGGCGGGACACTGAAGCTTTCTTT.